This passage covers 13 T cell receptor beta chains from one sample sequenced in a study of OX40 agonist ivuxolimab in advanced cancers. Libraries were prepared by immunoSEQ multiplex PCR; TCRdb keeps only in-frame clonotypes and omits some of them. The data contain 70,000 to 80,000 clones, about 85% of them singletons. Here the sequenced sample was CD4+ or CD8+ T cells sorted from blood, taken in a trial of the OX40 agonist ivuxolimab. The receptors stem from an adult with an advanced solid tumor such as melanoma, head and neck, liver or kidney cancer.

The CDR3 protein is CSVAQGDLNEKLFF. The CDR3, as DNA: TGCAGCGTTGCTCAGGGGGATCTGAATGAAAAACTGTTTTTT. This chain links TRBV29-1 with TRBJ1-4, with TRBD1 matching 7 bases. V was pared by 4 bases and J by 5 bases, with 7 bases of the junction left unmatched. The CDR3 is 14 residues long. Germline CDR1 SQVTM, CDR2 ANQGSEA.

V and J are TRBV27 and TRBJ1-5; possibly TRBD1 for D (6 bases). The V gene lost 6 bases and the J gene lost 2 bases, with 14 bases spanning the gap. The CDR3 covers 15 residues. Germline CDR1 and CDR2: MNHEY and SMNVEV (reference sequence). The CDR3 region has the DNA TGTGCCAGCAGGCCCCTCCCAGGGGGCAATCAGCCCCAGCATTTT. This translates into CASRPLPGGNQPQHF.

The chain couples TRBV19 to TRBJ1-4; no reliable D call. This CDR3 region has 12 residues. Germline V gene lookup returns CDR1 LNHDA and CDR2 SQIVND (reference sequence). V gave up 6 bases and J gave up 6 bases, with 8 bases separating them. Here the CDR3 DNA reads TGTGCCAGTAGATCGAGGGATGAAAAACTGTTTTTT. This sequence encodes CASRSRDEKLFF.

The V call is TRBV9, the J call TRBJ2-7, with a tentative D call TRBD1 (5 bases). CDR1 and CDR2 (germline): SGDLS, YYNGEE. V lost 0 bases and J lost 3, with 16 bases in between. This CDR3 comprises 16 residues. The CDR3 DNA reads TGTGCCAGCAGCGTAGGTTTCGGGCAGGGAATCTACGAGCAGTACTTC. Translating it yields CASSVGFGQGIYEQYF.

The chain joins TRBV7-9 to TRBJ2-7; 7 positions match TRBD2. There are 15 residues in the CDR3. Germline V gene data show CDR1 as SEHNR and CDR2 as FQNEAQ (reference sequence). With 4 bases clipped from V and 0 bases from J, the junction kept 6 bases outside the gene matches. The DNA of the CDR3 is TGTGCCAGCAGCTCCTCCCGGGACTACTCCTACGAGCAGTACTTC. It codes for CASSSSRDYSYEQYF. The whole variable domain, remainder taken from reference TRBV7-9 and TRBJ2-7, is DTGVSQNPRHKITKRGQNVTFRCDPISEHNRLYWYRQTLGQGPEFLTYFQNEAQLEKSRLLSDRFSAERPKGSFSTLEIQRTEQGDSAMYLCASSSSRDYSYEQYFGPGTRLTVT.

In this sample, this clone turned up a few times. The gene calls are TRBV18 and TRBJ2-3; D might be TRBD1 (6 bases). Germline assignment: CDR1 KGHSH and CDR2 LQKENI. This CDR3 spans 14 amino acids. V was pared by 5 bases and J by 1 base, with 10 bases between. The CDR3 reads CASSTRTGTDTQYF. The CDR3 region has the DNA TGTGCCAGCTCAACCCGGACAGGCACAGATACGCAGTATTTT.

The chain joins TRBV5-6 to TRBJ2-3; D gene uncertain. Germline lookup yields CDR1 SGHDT and CDR2 YYEEEE. V was shortened by 0 bases and J by 1 base, with 6 bases between the two germline ends. This CDR3 has 14 amino acids. The CDR3 bases are TGTGCCAGCAGCTTGGCGGCAGGCACAGATACGCAGTATTTT. Protein: CASSLAAGTDTQYF.

This chain links TRBV5-1 with TRBJ2-7; TRBD1 agrees at 7 bases. Germline CDR1 and CDR2: SGHRS and YFSETQ. V gave up 4 bases and J gave up 7 bases; unmatched junction bases: 11. This CDR3 has 14 residues. The CDR3 nucleotides are TGCGCCAGCAGCCCGGGACAGACCAACTGGGAGCAGTACTTC. Protein sequence: CASSPGQTNWEQYF.

The chain uses TRBV2 and TRBJ2-7, with a weak D call TRBD2 (5 bases). CDR1 SNHLY and CDR2 FYNNEI come from the germline V gene. This CDR3 region has 14 residues. Deletions cut 7 bases from V and 1 base from J, with 14 bases between. CDR3 amino acids: CASNGEISSYEQYF. CDR3 DNA sequence: TGTGCCAGCAATGGGGAGATTAGTTCCTACGAGCAGTACTTC.

The chain carries TRBV19 and TRBJ1-5; D perhaps matches TRBD1 (5 bases). The germline V gene has CDR1 LNHDA and CDR2 SQIVND (reference sequence). This CDR3 has 13 amino acids. The V end lost 5 bases, the J end lost 3 bases, and 8 bases lay between the germline ends. The CDR3 sequence is CASSLDTNQPQHF. The CDR3 region has the DNA TGTGCCAGTAGTTTGGACACCAATCAGCCCCAGCATTTT.

The V call is TRBV5-4, the J call TRBJ2-5, with D perhaps TRBD1 (5 bases). Germline CDR1 is SGHNT and CDR2 is YYREEE (reference sequence). The CDR3 runs 13 residues. The V end lost 0 bases, the J end lost 2 bases, and 5 bases lay between the germline ends. CDR3 coding DNA: TGTGCCAGCAGCTTGGGACAGCAAGAGACCCAGTACTTC. Translated, it gives CASSLGQQETQYF.

The J gene is TRBJ2-1, the V gene TRBV19; 8 positions match TRBD2. The CDR3 runs 14 residues. Germline V lookup: CDR1 LNHDA, CDR2 SQIVND (reference sequence). V shed 6 bases and J 7 bases; nucleotides not matched to a gene: 8. CDR3 in amino acids: CASSGREPGNEQFF. The DNA of the CDR3 is TGTGCCAGTAGCGGGAGGGAGCCGGGGAATGAGCAGTTCTTC. The complete variable domain, with remaining parts taken from reference TRBV19 and TRBJ2-1, reads DGGITQSPKYLFRKEGQNVTLSCEQNLNHDAMYWYRQDPGQGLRLIYYSQIVNDFQKGDIAEGYSVSREKKESFPLTVTSAQKNPTAFYLCASSGREPGNEQFFGPGTRLTVL.

For this clone: The junction and the germline gene differ at one end; a read error may be behind it. The chain couples TRBV7-7 to TRBJ2-1; TRBD2 might be the D (6 bases). The CDR3 totals 13 residues. Germline V gene data show CDR1 as SSHAT and CDR2 as FNYEAQ (reference sequence). DNA for the CDR3: TGTGCTAGCAGCCCTAGACTAGGACGGGAGCAGTTCTTC. Translating gives CASSPRLGREQFF.